Below, 9 T cell receptor beta chains from the same sample are listed, as sequenced in a study of CD8+ T cells in alopecia areata. Following extraction, RNA underwent reverse transcription to cDNA, which served as the sequencing template. Produced via immunoSEQ multiplex PCR; TCRdb's table is partial and in-frame only. The sample contains fewer than 250,000 clones, around 43% of which appear only once. As for treatment: oral pan-JAK inhibitor, 5-10 mg twice daily. The sequences come from CD4+ T cells sorted from blood, collected at approximately week 36, from a patient treated with tofacitinib. All receptors derive from a human donor with alopecia areata.

The chain couples TRBV5-5 to TRBJ1-4; unclear D gene. The V and J ends lost 3 bases and 11 bases respectively, with 14 bases between them. CDR1 is SGHKS, CDR2 YYEKEE, per germline (reference sequence). The CDR3 runs to 13 residues. The DNA of the CDR3 is TGTGCCAGCAGCTCTATTGTGCAGAGGAAACTGTTTTTT. This encodes CASSSIVQRKLFF.

The chain recombines TRBV7-8 with TRBJ1-2, with D hard to call. CDR1 is SGHVS and CDR2 is FQNEAQ in the germline V gene. CDR3 length equals 14 residues. Trimming pared 2 bases from V and 5 bases from J, leaving 12 bases between. The CDR3 DNA follows: TGTGCCAGCAGCTTAACGTCCGCATGGTATGGCTACACCTTC. Its translation is CASSLTSAWYGYTF.

The V call is TRBV10-3, the J call TRBJ1-2; the D gene is possibly TRBD1 (5 bases). The CDR3 totals 13 residues. Trimming stripped 8 bases from V and 4 bases from J, with 14 bases between. CDR1 is ENHRY, CDR2 SYGVKD, per germline. CDR3 loop: CAIGSGGSYGYTF. CDR3 nucleotides: TGTGCCATCGGGAGTGGGGGTTCCTATGGCTACACCTTC.

The chain recombines TRBV5-1 with TRBJ2-7, with TRBD2 identical over 7 bases. Germline V lookup: CDR1 SGHRS, CDR2 YFSETQ. The CDR3 is 14 residues long. Trimming at V came to 0 bases and at J to 3 bases, leaving 3 bases not matched to a gene. The CDR3 sequence: CASSLGGLLYEQYF. The DNA for the CDR3 is TGCGCCAGCAGCTTGGGGGGACTACTCTACGAGCAGTACTTC.

The rearrangement uses TRBV9 and TRBJ1-1; D remains ambiguous. Germline V CDR1 and CDR2: SGDLS, YYNGEE. The germline V and J ends were trimmed by 0 bases and 1 base, with 4 bases remaining between them. CDR3 size: 13 residues. In nucleotides, the CDR3 is TGTGCCAGCAGCGTAGGATGGAACACTGAAGCTTTCTTT. Translating it yields CASSVGWNTEAFF.

This clone was recorded a few times. This chain joins TRBV7-2 and TRBJ2-1; no definite D call. This CDR3 is 13 amino acids long. V lost 5 bases, J lost 5 bases, and 10 bases lay in between. From germline, CDR1 is SGHTA and CDR2 FQGNSA. CDR3 bases: TGTGCCAGCAGCCCCCAGAGGAACAATGAGCAGTTCTTC. Its protein product is CASSPQRNNEQFF.

The CDR3 DNA sequence: TGTGCCAGCAGTTTAACACCTAGAGCTAACTATGGCTACACCTTC. Encoded protein: CASSLTPRANYGYTF. The gene calls are TRBV27 and TRBJ1-2; D is ambiguous. The CDR3 totals 15 residues. Germline V gene data show CDR1 as MNHEY and CDR2 as SMNVEV (reference sequence). Deletions cut 2 bases from V and 0 bases from J, with 10 bases between.

The chain links TRBV6-5 to TRBJ2-1; perhaps D is TRBD1 or TRBD2 (5 bases each). CDR3 size: 16 residues. Germline assignment: CDR1 MNHEY and CDR2 SVGAGI. Trimming shortened V by 0 bases and J by 2 bases, and 11 bases separated the two germline ends. CDR3 bases: TGTGCCAGCAGTTACTCGTCAGGGACCCCCTACAATGAGCAGTTCTTC. Protein product: CASSYSSGTPYNEQFF.

This chain connects TRBV9 to TRBJ2-5; the D gene is possibly TRBD1 (7 bases). Germline V lookup: CDR1 SGDLS, CDR2 YYNGEE. CDR3 length equals 16 residues. V was cut by 0 bases and J by 5 bases, with 17 bases left in between. CDR3 amino acids: CASSVDPGGGGETQYF. The CDR3 nucleotides are TGTGCCAGCAGCGTAGATCCAGGGGGAGGTGGTGAGACCCAGTACTTC.